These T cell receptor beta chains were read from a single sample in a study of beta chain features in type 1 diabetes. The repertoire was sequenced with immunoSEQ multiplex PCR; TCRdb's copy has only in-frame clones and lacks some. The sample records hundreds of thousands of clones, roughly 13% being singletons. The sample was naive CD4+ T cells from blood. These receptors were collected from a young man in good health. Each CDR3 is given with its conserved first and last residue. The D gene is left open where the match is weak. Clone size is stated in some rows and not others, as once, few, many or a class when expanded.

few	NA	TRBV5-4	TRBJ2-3	TGTGCCAGCAGCTCCAGTGGCACAGATACGCAGTATTTT	CASSSSGTDTQYF
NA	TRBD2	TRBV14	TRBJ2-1	TGTGCCAGCAGCCCAGGGCGCGGGACTAGAATCTACAATGAGCAGTTCTTC	CASSPGRGTRIYNEQFF
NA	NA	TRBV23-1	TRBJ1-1	TGCGCCAGCAGTCACACGGCTGTACAGGGTAACACTGAAGCTTTCTTT	CASSHTAVQGNTEAFF
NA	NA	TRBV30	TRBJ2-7	TGTGCCTACTACGCGGACTTCGGAGGCGAGCAGTACTTC	CAYYADFGGEQYF
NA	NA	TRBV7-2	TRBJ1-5	TGTGCCAGTACACTGAGGGCAGGGGAGGGAAGCAATCAGCCCCAGCATTTT	CASTLRAGEGSNQPQHF
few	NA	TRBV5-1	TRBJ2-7	TGCGCCAGCAGACTTACCTACGAGCAGTACTTC	CASRLTYEQYF
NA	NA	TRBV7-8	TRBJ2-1	TGTGCCAGCAGCTCCAGGGTGTGGAATGAGCAGTTCTTC	CASSSRVWNEQFF
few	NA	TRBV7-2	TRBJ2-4	TGTGCCAGCAGCTTACGCGGAGCCAAAAACATTCAGTACTTC	CASSLRGAKNIQYF
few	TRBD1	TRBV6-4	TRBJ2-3	TGTGCCAGCAGCCCGACAGGGCAGCAGGATACGCAGTATTTT	CASSPTGQQDTQYF
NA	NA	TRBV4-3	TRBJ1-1	TGCGCCAGCAGCCAAACGATATTACAGGGAAGAGGATCCGAAGCTTTCTTT	CASSQTILQGRGSEAFF
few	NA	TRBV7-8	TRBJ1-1	TGTGCCAGCAGCTTAGTTAGGGGCCACTACGCCGAAGCTTTCTTT	CASSLVRGHYAEAFF
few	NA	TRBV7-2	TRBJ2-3	TGTGCCAGCAGCTCGCCCTCGGTAGATACGCAGTATTTT	CASSSPSVDTQYF
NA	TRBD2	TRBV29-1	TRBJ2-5	TGCAGCGTTGTTGCGGGTAGCGGGGGCGGGGAGACCCAGTACTTC	CSVVAGSGGGETQYF
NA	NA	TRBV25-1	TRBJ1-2	TGTGCCAGCAGTGAATTCTCCGAGGGCCCGGTCTCTGGCGGCTACACCTTC	CASSEFSEGPVSGGYTF
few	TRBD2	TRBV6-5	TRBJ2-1	TGTGCCAGCAGCCGTGCGGCGGGGGGATACAATGAGCAGTTCTTC	CASSRAAGGYNEQFF
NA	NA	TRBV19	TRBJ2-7	TGTGCCAGTAGTATAAGTCAAGGCAGCGCCTACGAGCAGTACTTC	CASSISQGSAYEQYF
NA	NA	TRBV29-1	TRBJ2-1	TGCAGCGTTAGATCAGGGGGGTGGAATGAGCAGTTCTTC	CSVRSGGWNEQFF
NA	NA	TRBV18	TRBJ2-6	TGTGCCAGCTCCGACAGGAGGTCTGGGGCCAACGTCCTGACTTTC	CASSDRRSGANVLTF
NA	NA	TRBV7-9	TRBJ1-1	TGTGCCAGCAGCTTAGGGGTACAGGGCCTTAACACTGAAGCTTTCTTT	CASSLGVQGLNTEAFF
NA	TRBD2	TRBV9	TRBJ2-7	TGTGCCAGCAGCGTAGAGTCTAGCGGGAGGGCCGCGCAGTACTTC	CASSVESSGRAAQYF
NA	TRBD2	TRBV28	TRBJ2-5	TGTGCCAGCACTAGCGGACGCCAAGAGACCCAGTACTTC	CASTSGRQETQYF
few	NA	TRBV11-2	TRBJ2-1	TGTGCCAGCAGCTTAGAAATCAGATACAATGAGCAGTTCTTC	CASSLEIRYNEQFF
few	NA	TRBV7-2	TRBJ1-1	TGTGCCAGCAGCACACGATTGGCTGCTGAAGCTTTCTTT	CASSTRLAAEAFF
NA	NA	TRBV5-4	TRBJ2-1	TGTGCCAGCAGCTTGGACTGGTCTAATGAGCAGTTCTTC	CASSLDWSNEQFF
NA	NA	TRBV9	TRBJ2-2	TGTGCCAGCAGGGGAGGAGACGGGACGAACACCGGGGAGCTGTTTTTT	CASRGGDGTNTGELFF
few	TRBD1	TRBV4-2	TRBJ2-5	TGTGCCAGCAGCCAAGACAGGGGGCCGGAGACCCAGTACTTC	CASSQDRGPETQYF
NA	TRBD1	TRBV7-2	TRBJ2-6	TGTGCCAGCAGTTTAGGGACAGCAGGGGCCAACGTCCTGACTTTC	CASSLGTAGANVLTF
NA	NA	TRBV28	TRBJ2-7	TGTGCCAGCAGTCCCGCCGGAGAAGCGCAGTACTTC	CASSPAGEAQYF
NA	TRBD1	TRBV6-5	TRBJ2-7	TGTGCCAGCAGAGGACAGGCCTACGAGCAGTACTTC	CASRGQAYEQYF
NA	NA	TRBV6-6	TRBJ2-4	TGTGCCAGCAGTTACCCAGACAGGAACATTCAGTACTTC	CASSYPDRNIQYF
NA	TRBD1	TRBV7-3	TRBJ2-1	TGTGCCAGCAGTTCACCGGGACAGGGGGCGCTCCGGCAGTTCTTC	CASSSPGQGALRQFF
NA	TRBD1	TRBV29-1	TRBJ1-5	TGCAGCGTTGGGGCAGGGGGAGTCGATCAGCCCCAGCATTTT	CSVGAGGVDQPQHF
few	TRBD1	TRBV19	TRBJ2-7	TGTGCCAGTAGCTTGGAGACAGGGGCCTACGAGCAGTACTTC	CASSLETGAYEQYF
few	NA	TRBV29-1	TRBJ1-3	TGCAGCGTTGACGGGGGGGCTGACACCATATATTTT	CSVDGGADTIYF
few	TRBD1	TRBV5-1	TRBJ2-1	TGCGCCAGCAGCGCGGGACAGGGGCCCCCCTGGGATGAGCAGTTCTTC	CASSAGQGPPWDEQFF